This T cell receptor beta chain was recovered during a study of T cells in Graves' hyperthyroidism and ophthalmopathy. Study-level results: With a median lead of around 6.7 months before onset, the model predicted ophthalmopathy. In the analysis, a 13 V-J model separated ophthalmopathy from stable hyperthyroidism. The blood repertoire included most of the expanded thyroid clonotypes above 0.001.

The investigators amplified TCR beta CDR3 regions from RNA transcripts. The TCR CDR3 first-round RT-PCR relied on the HTBI primer set. TCRdb reprocessed the multiplex PCR reads via MiXCR and lists one record per CDR3 protein. The sample contains about 350,000 distinct CDR3 sequences, less than 20% of which appear only once. Remarks on this clonotype: What it binds is not known.

CDR3 size: 13 residues. Trimming stripped 7 bases from V and 4 bases from J, with 13 bases between. Germline values: CDR1 MNHEY, CDR2 SVGEGT. Patients showing uncontrolled infection, other autoimmune disease, pregnancy or lactation were ineligible. The sequencing input was blood. The gene calls are TRBV6-2 or TRBV6-3 and TRBJ1-2, with D perhaps matching TRBD1 (5 bases). The receptor was isolated from a woman aged 40 to 50 with Graves' ophthalmopathy. For the CDR3, the DNA is TGTGCCAGCACTGAGCCAGGGTCCTATGGCTACACCTTC. Its translation: CASTEPGSYGYTF.